Following are 15 T cell receptor beta chains from one sample sequenced in a study of memory CD4+ T cells and cytomegalovirus serostatus. Single viable CD3+CD4+CD8-CD45RO+ cells were sorted as the memory CD4+ T cells. Sequencing used immunoSEQ multiplex PCR; TCRdb keeps in-frame clones, though not all of them. The table has tens of thousands of clones, 75% to 85% seen once; the top ten hold 0.77%. Sequences were obtained from memory CD4+ T cells from blood. These receptors all stem from an adult in good health and CMV-seronegative.

The chain is built from TRBV10-3 and TRBJ2-5, with a tentative D call TRBD1 (6 bases). The CDR3 extends over 13 amino acids. The germline CDR1 and CDR2 sequences are ENHRY and SYGVKD. V was cut by 4 bases and J by 4 bases, with 10 bases left in between. The CDR3 DNA is TGTGCCATCAGTGCCGTAGGGGGAGAGACCCAGTACTTC. Protein: CAISAVGGETQYF.

A note on this clone: The junction departs from germline at one end; a sequencing error may be responsible. The chain uses TRBV7-2 and TRBJ1-1; the D gene is possibly TRBD1 (5 bases). Per the germline V gene, CDR1 is SGHTA and CDR2 is FQGNSA. The CDR3 length is 11 residues. The CDR3 DNA is TGTGCCAGCGGCAACTTTACACAGGCTTCTTTT. Its translation: CASGNFTQASF.

This sequence joins TRBV7-2 and TRBJ2-4, with 7 bases lining up with TRBD2. J lost 7 bases, V lost 6 bases, and 9 bases had no gene match. Germline CDR1 is SGHTA and CDR2 is FQGNSA. The CDR3 loop spans 14 amino acids. The CDR3 DNA reads TGTGCCAGCAGGGGGGGAGGGACCATTAACATTCAGTACTTC. Its protein is CASRGGGTINIQYF.

The gene calls are TRBV19 and TRBJ2-7, with a tentative D call TRBD1 (5 bases). Germline V CDR1 and CDR2: LNHDA, SQIVND (reference sequence). The CDR3 has 13 amino acids. V shed 4 bases and J shed 7 bases, with 14 bases lying between them. The CDR3 DNA sequence: TGTGCCAGTAGTACAGGGTTTTTGCCGGAGCAGTACTTC. This codes for CASSTGFLPEQYF.

The rearrangement uses TRBV28 and TRBJ1-5; D gene unclear. The germline V gene has CDR1 MDHEN and CDR2 SYDVKM. The CDR3 totals 12 residues. The CDR3 DNA sequence: TGTGCGTCCTGGGCGCTCAATCAGCCCCAGCATTTT. Translating gives CASWALNQPQHF.

The chain couples TRBV6-5 to TRBJ1-5, with D possibly TRBD1 on 5 matching bases. The germline V gene encodes CDR1 MNHEY and CDR2 SVGAGI. The CDR3 covers 14 residues. Deletions cut 6 bases from V and 0 bases from J, with 9 bases between. CDR3 in DNA: TGTGCCAGCAGCATGACAGCTAGCAATCAGCCCCAGCATTTT. The encoded protein is CASSMTASNQPQHF.

This chain connects TRBV29-1 to TRBJ2-1; tentative D call: TRBD1 (6 bases). The CDR3 runs to 12 residues. CDR1 is SQVTM and CDR2 is ANQGSEA in the germline V gene. V was clipped by 6 bases and J by 12 bases, with 18 bases between them. CDR3 in DNA: TGCAGCGTCCGGGACATCCTTCATGGGCAGTTCTTC. Its translation: CSVRDILHGQFF.

The rearrangement uses TRBV9 and TRBJ1-1, with unresolved D. Germline V CDR1 and CDR2: SGDLS, YYNGEE. CDR3 length equals 13 residues. V was clipped by 4 bases and J by 6 bases, with 13 bases between them. This CDR3 is CASSPMGHAEAFF. The CDR3 region has the DNA TGTGCCAGCAGCCCGATGGGCCACGCTGAAGCTTTCTTT.

Only a few counts were recorded for this clone. The chain recombines TRBV4-3 with TRBJ1-1; TRBD1 agrees at 7 bases. This CDR3 comprises 19 residues. The germline gives CDR1 LGHNA, CDR2 YSLEER. The V gene end was trimmed by 3 bases and the J gene end by 0 bases; junction bases not matched to a gene: 16. Written as DNA, the CDR3 is TGCGCCAGCAGCCACATTGGGGGGACAGTATTTCACATGAACACTGAAGCTTTCTTT. It yields the protein CASSHIGGTVFHMNTEAFF.

This clone has more than one count but fewer than ten. This rearrangement joins TRBV5-4 to TRBJ2-1, with 7 positions matching TRBD1. This CDR3 region has 15 residues. The ends lost 3 bases at V and 2 bases at J; junction bases unmatched: 5. The germline CDR1 and CDR2 sequences are SGHNT and YYREEE (reference sequence). The CDR3 region is CASSWGQRAYNEQFF. The CDR3 nucleotides read TGTGCCAGCAGCTGGGGACAGCGAGCCTACAATGAGCAGTTCTTC.

The genes are TRBV5-1 and TRBJ1-6; D is ambiguous. The germline V and J ends were trimmed by 0 bases and 10 bases, with 8 bases remaining between them. Per the germline V gene, CDR1 is SGHRS and CDR2 is YFSETQ. This CDR3 region has 13 residues. In nucleotides, the CDR3 is TGCGCCAGCAGCTTGGGGAGCGGCTCACCCCTCCACTTT. It specifies CASSLGSGSPLHF.

CDR3 amino acids: CASSDDRRYGYTF. The CDR3 DNA follows: TGTGCCAGCAGCGACGACAGGCGGTATGGCTACACCTTC. V usage is TRBV27 and J usage is TRBJ1-2, with D perhaps matching TRBD1 (6 bases). Germline V gene data show CDR1 as MNHEY and CDR2 as SMNVEV (reference sequence). V lost 6 bases and J lost 5, with 13 bases in between. The CDR3 has 13 amino acids.

V usage is TRBV5-5 and J usage is TRBJ2-1, with D maybe TRBD2 (7 bases). The CDR3 loop spans 15 amino acids. Trimming stripped 4 bases from V and 8 bases from J, with 19 bases between. Looked up from germline, CDR1 is SGHKS and CDR2 is YYEKEE (reference sequence). CDR3 protein: CASSLQGGTMDEQFF. Written as DNA, the CDR3 is TGTGCCAGCAGCCTACAGGGAGGGACAATGGATGAGCAGTTCTTC. The full variable domain, in which reference TRBV5-5 and TRBJ2-1 provide the parts outside the CDR3, is DAGVTQSPTHLIKTRGQQVTLRCSPISGHKSVSWYQQVLGQGPQFIFQYYEKEERGRGNFPDRFSARQFPNYSSELNVNALLLGDSALYLCASSLQGGTMDEQFFGPGTRLTVL.

This clone was seen a single time. This chain links TRBV25-1 with TRBJ1-1; 9 nucleotides match TRBD1. The CDR3 length is 16 residues. In germline, CDR1 is MGHDK, CDR2 SYGVNS. J was trimmed by 10 bases and V by 6 bases; bases with no gene match: 18. CDR3 nucleotides: TGTGCCAGCAGATCCGGACAGGGGATAAGTTTAGGTGGAGCTTTCTTT. Translating it yields CASRSGQGISLGGAFF.

The rearrangement joins TRBV19 to TRBJ1-4; the match to TRBD1 covers 9 bases. Germline CDR1 and CDR2: LNHDA and SQIVND (reference sequence). Trimming removed 7 bases from V and 5 bases from J; junction bases left unmatched: 14. The CDR3 runs 17 residues. The CDR3 DNA reads as TGTGCCAGTACTTTGATGACAGGGGGTATTGGGAATGAAAAACTGTTTTTT. It translates to CASTLMTGGIGNEKLFF.